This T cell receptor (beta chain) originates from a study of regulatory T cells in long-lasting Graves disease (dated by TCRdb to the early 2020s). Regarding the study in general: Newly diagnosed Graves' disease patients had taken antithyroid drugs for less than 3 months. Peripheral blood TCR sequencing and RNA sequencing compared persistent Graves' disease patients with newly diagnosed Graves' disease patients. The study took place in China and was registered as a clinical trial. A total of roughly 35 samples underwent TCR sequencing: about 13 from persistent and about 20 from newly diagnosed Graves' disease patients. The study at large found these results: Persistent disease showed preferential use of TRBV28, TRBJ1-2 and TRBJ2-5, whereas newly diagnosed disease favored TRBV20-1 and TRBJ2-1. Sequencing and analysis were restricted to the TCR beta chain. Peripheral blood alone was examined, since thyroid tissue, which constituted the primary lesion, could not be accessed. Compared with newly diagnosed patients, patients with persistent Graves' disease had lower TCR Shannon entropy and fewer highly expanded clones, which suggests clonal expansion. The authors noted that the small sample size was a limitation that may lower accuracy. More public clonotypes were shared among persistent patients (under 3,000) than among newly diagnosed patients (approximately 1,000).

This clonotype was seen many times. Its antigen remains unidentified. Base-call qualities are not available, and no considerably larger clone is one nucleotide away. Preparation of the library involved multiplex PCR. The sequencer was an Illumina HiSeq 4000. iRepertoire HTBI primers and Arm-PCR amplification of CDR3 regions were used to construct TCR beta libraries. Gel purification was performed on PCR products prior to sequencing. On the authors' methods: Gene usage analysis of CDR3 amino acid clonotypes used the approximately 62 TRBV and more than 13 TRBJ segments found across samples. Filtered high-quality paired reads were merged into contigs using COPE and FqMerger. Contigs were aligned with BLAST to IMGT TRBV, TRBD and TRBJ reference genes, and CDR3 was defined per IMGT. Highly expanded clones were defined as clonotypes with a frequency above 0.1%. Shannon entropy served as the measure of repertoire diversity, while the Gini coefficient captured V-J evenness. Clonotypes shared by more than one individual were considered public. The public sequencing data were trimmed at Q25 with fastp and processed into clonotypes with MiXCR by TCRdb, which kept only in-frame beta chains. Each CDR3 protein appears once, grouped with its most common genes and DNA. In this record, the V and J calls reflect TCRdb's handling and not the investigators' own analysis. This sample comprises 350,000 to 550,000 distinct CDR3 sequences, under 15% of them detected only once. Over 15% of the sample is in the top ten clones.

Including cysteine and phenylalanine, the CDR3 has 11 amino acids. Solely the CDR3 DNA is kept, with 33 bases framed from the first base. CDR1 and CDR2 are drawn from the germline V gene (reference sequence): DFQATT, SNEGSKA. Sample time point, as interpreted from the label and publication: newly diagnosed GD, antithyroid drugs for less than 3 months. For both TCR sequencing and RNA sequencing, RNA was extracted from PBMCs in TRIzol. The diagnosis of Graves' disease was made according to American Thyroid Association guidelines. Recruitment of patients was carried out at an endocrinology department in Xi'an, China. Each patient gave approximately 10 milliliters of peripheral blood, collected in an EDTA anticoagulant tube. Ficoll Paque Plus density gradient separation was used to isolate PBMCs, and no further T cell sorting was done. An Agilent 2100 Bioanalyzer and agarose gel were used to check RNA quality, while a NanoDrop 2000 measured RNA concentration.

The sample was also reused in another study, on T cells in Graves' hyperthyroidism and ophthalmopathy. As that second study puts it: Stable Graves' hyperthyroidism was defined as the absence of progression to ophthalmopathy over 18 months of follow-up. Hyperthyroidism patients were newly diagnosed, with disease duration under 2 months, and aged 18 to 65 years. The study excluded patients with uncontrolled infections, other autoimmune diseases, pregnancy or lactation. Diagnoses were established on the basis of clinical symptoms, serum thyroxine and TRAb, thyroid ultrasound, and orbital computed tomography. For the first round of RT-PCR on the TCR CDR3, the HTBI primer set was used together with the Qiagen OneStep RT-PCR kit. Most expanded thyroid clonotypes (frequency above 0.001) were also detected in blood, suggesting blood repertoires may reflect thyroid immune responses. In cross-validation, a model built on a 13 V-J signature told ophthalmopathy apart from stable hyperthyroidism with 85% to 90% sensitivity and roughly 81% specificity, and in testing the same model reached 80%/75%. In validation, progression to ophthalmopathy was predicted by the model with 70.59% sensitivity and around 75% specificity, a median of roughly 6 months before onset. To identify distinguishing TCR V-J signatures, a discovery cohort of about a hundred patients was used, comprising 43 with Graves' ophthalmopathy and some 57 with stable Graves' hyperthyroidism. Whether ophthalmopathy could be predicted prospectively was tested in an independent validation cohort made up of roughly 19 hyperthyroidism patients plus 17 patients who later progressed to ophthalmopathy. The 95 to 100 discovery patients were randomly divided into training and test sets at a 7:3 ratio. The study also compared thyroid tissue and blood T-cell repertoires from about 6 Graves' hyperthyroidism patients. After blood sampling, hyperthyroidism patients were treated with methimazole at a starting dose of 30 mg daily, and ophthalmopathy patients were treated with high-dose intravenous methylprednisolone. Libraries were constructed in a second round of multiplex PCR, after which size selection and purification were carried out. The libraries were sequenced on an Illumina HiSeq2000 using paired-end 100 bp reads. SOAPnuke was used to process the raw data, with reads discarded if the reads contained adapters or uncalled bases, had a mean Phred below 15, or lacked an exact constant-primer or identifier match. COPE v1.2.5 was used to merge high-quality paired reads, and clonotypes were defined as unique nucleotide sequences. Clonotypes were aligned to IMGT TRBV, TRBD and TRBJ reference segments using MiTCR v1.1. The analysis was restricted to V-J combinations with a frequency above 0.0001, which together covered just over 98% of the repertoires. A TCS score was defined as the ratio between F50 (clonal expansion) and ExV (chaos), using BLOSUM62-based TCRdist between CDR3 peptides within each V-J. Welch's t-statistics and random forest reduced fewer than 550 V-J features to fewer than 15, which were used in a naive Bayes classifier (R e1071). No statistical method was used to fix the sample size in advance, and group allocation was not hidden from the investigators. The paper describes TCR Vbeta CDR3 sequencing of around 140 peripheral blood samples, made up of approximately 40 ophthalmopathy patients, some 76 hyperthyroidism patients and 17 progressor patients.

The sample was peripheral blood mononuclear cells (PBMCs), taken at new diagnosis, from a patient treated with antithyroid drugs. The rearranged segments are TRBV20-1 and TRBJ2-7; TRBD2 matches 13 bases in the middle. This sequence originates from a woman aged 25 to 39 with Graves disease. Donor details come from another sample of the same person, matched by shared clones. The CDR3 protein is CSGLAGAKQYF. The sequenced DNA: TGCAGCGGACTAGCGGGAGCTAAACAGTACTTC.